This T cell receptor beta chain comes out of a study of OX40 agonist ivuxolimab in advanced cancers. The CDR3 is made up of 14 amino acids. Germline CDR1 is SGHRS and CDR2 is YFSETQ. V gave up 1 base and J gave up 1 base, with 8 bases separating them. This clone was recorded once. The method was immunoSEQ multiplex PCR; TCRdb's version includes in-frame clones alone and lacks a portion of them. This sample yields over 30,000 clones, of which 65% to 80% are seen a single time; roughly 15% belongs to the top ten. Sequencing used CD4+ or CD8+ T cells sorted from blood, obtained in a trial of the OX40 agonist ivuxolimab. The V and J genes are TRBV5-1 and TRBJ1-1; D not resolved. This TCR came from an adult with an advanced solid tumor such as melanoma, head and neck, liver or kidney cancer. CDR3 protein: CASSLLGRNTEAFF. Written as DNA, the CDR3 is TGCGCCAGCAGCTTGTTAGGGAGGAACACTGAAGCTTTCTTT.